A selection of T cell receptor beta chains follows, all from one sample in a study of regulatory T cells in long-lasting Graves disease. TCRdb independently ran MiXCR on the multiplex PCR reads; one entry per CDR3 protein. The table includes about 300,000 distinct CDR3 sequences, under 25% detected once. The input for sequencing was peripheral blood mononuclear cells (PBMCs), taken when the disease was refractory, from a patient treated with antithyroid drugs. The origin of the receptors is a female donor with Graves disease. Each CDR3 is given with its conserved first and last residue. The order of the fields is J gene, D gene, V gene, clone size, CDR3 DNA, CDR3 protein. D genes are given only for firm matches. Expanded clones get a size class; other rows say once, few or many, or leave the size out.

j_call: TRBJ1-4
d_call: .
v_call: TRBV30
clone_size: few
cdr3_nt: TGTGCCTGGAGGAGGAGCCGGACGTCGGCTAATGAAAAACTGTTTTTT
cdr3_aa: CAWRRSRTSANEKLFF

j_call: TRBJ1-4
d_call: TRBD1
v_call: TRBV18
clone_size: many
cdr3_nt: TGTGCCAGCTCACCATCACCAGGGGGCCTTGAAAAACTGTTTTTT
cdr3_aa: CASSPSPGGLEKLFF

j_call: TRBJ1-1
d_call: .
v_call: TRBV7-2
clone_size: many
cdr3_nt: TGTGCCAGCAGCTACAGCTTTGAGACTGAAGCTTTCTTT
cdr3_aa: CASSYSFETEAFF

j_call: TRBJ2-7
d_call: .
v_call: TRBV20-1
clone_size: medium-sized
cdr3_nt: TGCAGTGCCCCCTTGGGGGACGAGCAGTACTTC
cdr3_aa: CSAPLGDEQYF

j_call: TRBJ1-3
d_call: TRBD1
v_call: TRBV6-1
clone_size: .
cdr3_nt: TGTGCCAGCAGCTCTGACAGGGTGGGAAACACCATATATTTT
cdr3_aa: CASSSDRVGNTIYF

j_call: TRBJ2-7
d_call: TRBD2
v_call: TRBV10-3
clone_size: .
cdr3_nt: TGTGCCATCAGTGAGTCCCCTGTGGGCGGGAGCCCCTACGAGCAGTACTTC
cdr3_aa: CAISESPVGGSPYEQYF

j_call: TRBJ2-7
d_call: TRBD2
v_call: TRBV5-5
clone_size: many
cdr3_nt: TGTGCCAGCACTCCTAGCGGGAGGCTCACTTACGAGCAGTACTTC
cdr3_aa: CASTPSGRLTYEQYF

j_call: TRBJ2-5
d_call: TRBD2
v_call: TRBV9
clone_size: many
cdr3_nt: TGTGCCAGCAGTAAGGAAGTGGGACTAGCGGGAGAAGAGACCCAGTACTTC
cdr3_aa: CASSKEVGLAGEETQYF

j_call: TRBJ2-7
d_call: TRBD2
v_call: TRBV6-4
clone_size: .
cdr3_nt: TGTGCCAGCAGTGACCCGGGACTAGCGGGAAAAGGGTCCGAGCAGTACTTC
cdr3_aa: CASSDPGLAGKGSEQYF

j_call: TRBJ1-1
d_call: .
v_call: TRBV20-1
clone_size: many
cdr3_nt: TGCAGTGCGGTACTTCATCGGGACACTGAAGCTTTCTTT
cdr3_aa: CSAVLHRDTEAFF

j_call: TRBJ2-7
d_call: .
v_call: TRBV6-1
clone_size: .
cdr3_nt: TGTGCCAGCAGGTTAAAGTCTAGCCCCTATCTGTACGAGCAGTACTTC
cdr3_aa: CASRLKSSPYLYEQYF

j_call: TRBJ2-7
d_call: .
v_call: TRBV7-3
clone_size: many
cdr3_nt: TGTGCCAGCAGCTTAACTGGGCCCTACGAGCAGTACTTC
cdr3_aa: CASSLTGPYEQYF